This T cell receptor (beta chain) was recovered during a study of PD-L1 blockade in urothelial cancer (dated by TCRdb to the late 2010s). About the full investigation: All patients started therapy around 2014 and received atezolizumab 1,200 mg intravenously every 3 weeks. About 90% of the roughly 29 patients were males with bladder-origin urothelial cancer, and about 65% of the roughly 30 reported a prior smoking history. An ECOG performance status of 0 or 1 was recorded for the patients, and 0 to 3 prior chemotherapy regimens had been received by the patients. Blood samples were analyzed at 3 weeks after treatment start (second dose) and at 6 weeks after treatment start. Blood samples yielded a median of roughly 150,000 T cells and more than 75,000 unique TCRs, with median clonality 0.080. The study, an exploratory multi-omic analysis, examined somatic, immune and clinical correlates of response to PD-L1 blockade with atezolizumab in urothelial cancer. TCR sequencing covered pretreatment tumor samples and matched, serially collected peripheral blood taken before and after atezolizumab treatment. Durable clinical benefit was defined as progression-free survival longer than 6 months, and TCR features were also tested against progression-free and overall survival. Whole exome sequencing and RNA sequencing of pretreatment tumors were performed alongside TCR sequencing in the same patients. Nine patients reached durable clinical benefit, while 20 patients did not. Pretreatment blood TCR-seq was available for twenty-nine patients, at least one posttreatment blood collection was obtained for approximately 25 patients, and tumor TCR-seq was available for approximately 25 patients.

To estimate absolute template abundance from read counts, synthetic TCR analog templates were spiked into each PCR. TCRbeta CDR3 regions were amplified from genomic DNA with bias-controlled V and J gene primers using the immunoSEQ assay. Sequencing of rearranged TCRbeta segments was performed at approximately 20X coverage. The paper's data handling went like this. Clustering was used to correct sequencing errors, and CDR3s were annotated against IMGT so that V, D and J genes could be assigned. Only productive TCRbeta rearrangements were used in downstream analyses, excluding out-of-frame or stop-codon sequences. Clonality was computed as one minus Shannon entropy normalized by the log of the number of unique productive sequences. Fisher's exact test with Benjamini-Hochberg correction, using a cutoff of adjusted p below 0.01, was how clones that differed between time points or between blood and tumor were identified. TCRdb holds this immuneACCESS table with in-frame rearrangements only. Some clones are missing; in checked studies, unresolved V genes explain under half, and the rest has no known cause. For V, J and clone size, that table is used; D and trimming come from the DNA. Here the sample has under 130,000 clones; around 85% occur a single time. The ten largest clones capture 2% to 3% of the sample.

Study-level results and caveats: Among patients with durable benefit, tumor-associated TCR clones showed greater expansion in peripheral blood 3 weeks after treatment started (n of about 20, p = 0.022). Improved progression-free and overall survival was associated with having pretreatment peripheral blood TCR clonality below the median. Small sample size (n ≈ 29) and many exploratory analyses mean the results are intended to be hypothesis-generating.

CDR1 and CDR2 were assigned from the germline V gene as SNHLY and FYNNEI. V has 6 bases trimmed and J has 3 bases trimmed; junction bases matching no gene number 8. The CDR3 goes from the cysteine to the phenylalanine over 14 residues. The retained sequence is limited to the CDR3, 42 bases, with the frame set at the first base. A remark on this clone: It has no known antigen specificity. Qualities for individual bases were not recorded, and no much larger clone is one base off.

The cohort comprised fewer than 35 patients with locally advanced or metastatic urothelial carcinoma treated at Memorial Sloan Kettering on a trial protocol. Peripheral blood mononuclear cells were collected pretreatment and during treatment, at between 1 and 8 total time points per patient. The Qiagen DNeasy Blood extraction kit was used to purify genomic DNA from total PBMCs and tumor samples. PBMCs were collected pretreatment and during treatment, and were isolated and stored as previously described. The chain couples TRBV2 to TRBJ2-7, and TRBD2 aligns with 7 junction nucleotides. Sequencing was performed on PBMCs, taken around atezolizumab (anti-PD-L1) treatment. This receptor was taken from a man aged 50 to 60 with urothelial cancer. CDR3 protein: CASSGAIAGYEQYF. The DNA sequence is as follows: TGTGCCAGCAGCGGGGCCATAGCGGGCTACGAGCAGTACTTC.